This T cell receptor beta chain was profiled in a study of T-cell reconstitution after alpha-beta-depleted transplantation in children (dated by TCRdb to the mid-2010s). Concerning the study at large: Using TCR repertoire profiling, the study quantitatively followed how T-cell immune reconstitution unfolded in children after TCRalphabeta/CD19-depleted allogeneic hematopoietic cell transplantation.

The library was produced with PCR. The sequencer was an Illumina HiSeq 2500. Molecular barcoding was employed in the preparation of TCR libraries, with unique molecular identifiers being used to normalize TCRbeta repertoire quantification. TCRdb cleaned the public reads at Q25 with fastp, built clones with MiXCR and kept in-frame beta chains. All rows with the same CDR3 protein become a single entry with the most common DNA and genes. This sample comprises 600,000 or so distinct CDR3 sequences, around 23% of them detected only once. In total, the top ten clones hold roughly 14% of the sample. The cysteine opens and the phenylalanine closes a CDR3 of 16 amino acids. Just CDR3 DNA is preserved here, 48 bases in frame from base 1. The germline V gene yields MNHNS for CDR1 and SASEGT for CDR2. V is trimmed back by 6 bases and J by 4 bases, and the junction contains 10 bases that no gene match accounts for.

Study-level results and caveats: The high TCRbeta diversity at day 60 in some patients was ascribed to recipient T cells and intrathymic progenitors that had survived conditioning. The frequencies of hyperexpanded clones fell over the following months, and after one year, T-cell counts and TCRbeta diversity were mostly attributed to newly produced T cells. The apparently early recovery of alphabetaT-cell counts about two months after transplant reportedly depended on only several hundred rapidly expanded clones that came from non-depleted graft cells.

As concerns this clonotype: Its target antigen remains unknown. There are no base qualities to consult, and no much larger clone falls within one base.

In light of the paper, this sample's treatment or condition label describes: allogeneic hematopoietic cell transplantation with graft depleted of TCRalphabeta T cells and CD19 B cells. The transplant recipients were children given TCRalphabeta/CD19-depleted allogeneic hematopoietic cell grafts. Sequenced here: PBMCs, mostly from graft donor cells, sampled 360 days after TCRalphabeta/CD19-depleted stem cell transplant. The chain joins TRBV6-1 to TRBJ2-1; 9 central nucleotides agree with TRBD1. The origin of this receptor is a boy less than two years old who had a stem cell transplant for acute myeloid leukemia, so the T cells may come from the graft donor. The DNA sequence is as follows: TGTGCCAGCAGCCCATTCACGGGACAGGGTTACAATGAGCAGTTCTTC. It codes for CASSPFTGQGYNEQFF.